This TCR beta chain appears in the sequencing data of a study of blood T cell repertoires in COVID-19. Between the trimmed V and J ends, which lost 3 bases and 5 bases, there was a span of 7 bases. The CDR3 has 12 amino acids. The germline V gene encodes CDR1 SGHAT and CDR2 FQDESV (reference sequence). Using immunoSEQ multiplex PCR, the repertoire was profiled, and TCRdb retains in-frame clones only, with some absent. The sample holds just under 85,000 clones, about 86% seen once. Input material: peripheral blood. The chain carries TRBV11-1 and TRBJ1-1; D perhaps matches TRBD1 (5 bases). The clonotype was recovered from a woman aged 55-69 years with acute or convalescent COVID-19. CDR3 nucleotide sequence: TGTGCCAGCAGCTTGGCAGGGACTGAAGCTTTCTTT. It translates to CASSLAGTEAFF.